The 25 T cell receptor beta chains below all came from one sample that was sequenced in a study of T cells in Graves' hyperthyroidism and ophthalmopathy. It was RNA transcripts that yielded the amplified TCR beta CDR3 regions. The primer set for the first-round RT-PCR of the TCR CDR3 was HTBI. TCRdb called the multiplex PCR reads again in MiXCR, with one record for every CDR3 protein. The profile shows fewer than 350,000 distinct CDR3 sequences, roughly 23% of them singletons. Source material: blood. These receptors came from a woman in her forties or fifties with Graves' hyperthyroidism.

The chain recombines TRBV28 with TRBJ1-2; no definite D call. There are 13 residues in the CDR3. Germline values: CDR1 MDHEN, CDR2 SYDVKM. Trimming took off 5 bases at V and 6 bases at J, with 13 bases between the two ends. CDR3 nucleotides: TGTGCCAGCAGTGCTGTGTGGAGGGATGGCTACACCTTC. Encoded protein: CASSAVWRDGYTF.

This clonotype was seen only a few times. The rearrangement joins TRBV7-2 to TRBJ2-3, with D unclear. CDR1 and CDR2 (germline): SGHTA, FQGNSA. V was trimmed by 5 bases and J by 5 bases, leaving 23 bases between them. This CDR3 spans 17 amino acids. The DNA of the CDR3 is TGTGCCAGCAGCAACTCAGCTTCAATTTGGGGTGGAGATACGCAGTATTTT. It translates to CASSNSASIWGGDTQYF.

This clonotype was counted many times. The chain joins TRBV30 to TRBJ2-5; TRBD1 agrees at 7 bases. With V trimmed by 0 bases and J by 5 bases, 6 bases remained unmatched. CDR3 length equals 14 residues. Looked up from germline, CDR1 is GTSNPN and CDR2 is SVGIG (reference sequence). CDR3 sequence (DNA): TGTGCCTGGAGTGTACGGACAGGTGGGGAGACCCAGTACTTC. The encoded protein is CAWSVRTGGETQYF.

This clonotype was recorded once. The chain has TRBV28 and TRBJ1-5; D is ambiguous. The germline gives CDR1 MDHEN, CDR2 SYDVKM. V was trimmed by 6 bases and J by 6 bases, leaving 12 bases between them. This CDR3 is built from 13 residues. The CDR3: CASRRVVRQPQHF. Written as DNA, the CDR3 is TGTGCCAGCAGACGAGTCGTCCGTCAGCCCCAGCATTTT.

This clonotype was observed once. The rearrangement uses TRBV6-2 or TRBV6-3 and TRBJ2-4; TRBD1 matches 7 bases. CDR3 length: 12 residues. Trimming took 8 bases from V and 6 from J; bases not matched to a gene: 4. From germline, CDR1 is MNHEY and CDR2 SVGEGT. CDR3 region: CASRDRLNIQYF. For the CDR3, the DNA is TGTGCCAGCCGGGACAGACTAAACATTCAGTACTTC.

The chain has TRBV15 and TRBJ1-4; maybe TRBD1 (6 bases). Germline CDR1 and CDR2: LNHNV and YYDKDF (reference sequence). Trimming stripped 5 bases from V and 2 bases from J, with 9 bases between. This CDR3 region has 14 residues. The CDR3 DNA reads TGTGCCACCAGCGGAGGGGGTACTAATGAAAAACTGTTTTTT. It encodes CATSGGGTNEKLFF.

This clonotype was observed many times. The chain couples TRBV3-1 to TRBJ2-4, with TRBD2 as a possible D gene (5 bases). Looked up from germline, CDR1 is LGHDT and CDR2 is YNNKEL (reference sequence). Trimming shortened V by 0 bases and J by 0 bases, and 12 bases separated the two germline ends. The CDR3 has 17 residues. In DNA, the CDR3 is TGTGCCAGCAGCCAAGACGAAGTGGGAGCAGCCAAAAACATTCAGTACTTC. This gives the protein CASSQDEVGAAKNIQYF.

The rearrangement links TRBV6-1 to TRBJ1-2; 11 nucleotides align to TRBD1. Per the germline V gene, CDR1 is MNHNS and CDR2 is SASEGT. The CDR3 spans 14 residues. The V segment lost 2 bases and the J segment 7 bases; nucleotides outside the gene matches: 3. The CDR3 sequence: CASSEQGTGGGYTF. As DNA, the CDR3 is TGTGCCAGCAGTGAACAGGGGACAGGGGGTGGCTACACCTTC.

This chain joins TRBV5-4 and TRBJ2-4; 7 bases are shared with TRBD2. After removal of 5 bases from V and 6 bases from J, the junction contained 11 bases not matched to a gene. The CDR3 consists of 15 residues. Germline CDR1 reads SGHNT; CDR2 reads YYREEE (reference sequence). The CDR3 nucleotides are TGTGCCAGCAGTAGTAGCGGGTCAAGAGGAAACATTCAGTACTTC. This gives the protein CASSSSGSRGNIQYF.

This clonotype was recorded many times. The V call is TRBV3-1, the J call TRBJ2-4; TRBD2 matches 8 bases. Germline CDR1 reads LGHDT; CDR2 reads YNNKEL (reference sequence). This CDR3 contains 15 residues. V lost 10 bases and J lost 3; bases outside the gene matches: 11. The DNA for the CDR3 is TGTGCCACTAAAAATATAGCGGGGATCAAAAACATTCAGTACTTC. It translates to CATKNIAGIKNIQYF.

CDR3 protein: CAWSVMGVTYNEQFF. The DNA for the CDR3 is TGTGCCTGGAGTGTAATGGGGGTCACCTACAATGAGCAGTTCTTC. The V gene is TRBV30, the J gene TRBJ2-1; D could derive from TRBD1 or TRBD2 (5 bases each). The CDR3 length is 15 residues. From germline, CDR1 is GTSNPN and CDR2 SVGIG (reference sequence). Deletions cut 0 bases from V and 2 bases from J, with 11 bases between.

V and J are TRBV4-1 and TRBJ2-1; 9 nucleotides agree with TRBD2. The V segment lost 4 bases and the J segment 6 bases; nucleotides outside the gene matches: 10. This CDR3 has 16 residues. From germline, CDR1 is MGHRA and CDR2 YSYEKL. CDR3 sequence (DNA): TGCGCCAGCAGCCGGGAGCGGGGGGCGAAATCCAATGAGCAGTTCTTC. Its protein product is CASSRERGAKSNEQFF.

This clonotype was recorded many times. The CDR3 spells CATKPQGGQETQYF. CDR3 DNA: TGTGCCACCAAACCACAGGGGGGACAAGAGACCCAGTACTTC. The chain uses TRBV6-1 and TRBJ2-5, with 8 nucleotides matching TRBD1. CDR1 and CDR2 from the germline V gene are MNHNS and SASEGT. This CDR3 is built from 14 residues. V shed 10 bases, J shed 2 bases, and the junction held 9 bases outside the gene matches.

This sequence joins TRBV10-1 and TRBJ2-3; 12 bases line up with TRBD2. This CDR3 contains 16 residues. The J segment lost 6 bases and the V segment lost 3 bases, leaving 7 bases of the junction unmatched. Germline V gives CDR1 WNHNN, CDR2 SYGVQD (reference sequence). CDR3: CASSDLLAGGPDTQYF. The CDR3 coding sequence is TGCGCCAGCAGTGACCTTCTAGCGGGAGGGCCGGATACGCAGTATTTT.

This sequence joins TRBV6-2 or TRBV6-3 and TRBJ2-1; D is undetermined. Germline V gene data show CDR1 as MNHEY and CDR2 as SVGEGT. The CDR3 has 14 residues. Trimming took off 6 bases at V and 0 bases at J, with 9 bases between the two ends. The CDR3 protein is CASRNSASYNEQFF. CDR3 nucleotide sequence: TGTGCCAGCAGGAACAGTGCCTCCTACAATGAGCAGTTCTTC.

This clonotype has ten or more counts. The V and J genes are TRBV9 and TRBJ1-4; D is possibly TRBD1 (6 bases). The germline gives CDR1 SGDLS, CDR2 YYNGEE. Trimming stripped 3 bases from V and 4 bases from J, with 16 bases between. This CDR3 comprises 16 residues. CDR3 loop: CASSEGGGQFNEKLFF. The CDR3 DNA reads TGTGCCAGCAGCGAGGGGGGAGGTCAGTTTAATGAAAAACTGTTTTTT.

This clonotype was seen at least ten times. J is TRBJ1-2 and V is TRBV27; D perhaps matches TRBD1 (6 bases). The germline gives CDR1 MNHEY, CDR2 SMNVEV (reference sequence). The V end was cut by 8 bases, the J end by 4 bases, with 11 bases between. This CDR3 comprises 12 residues. CDR3 amino acids: CASRTGTYGYTF. The CDR3 nucleotides read TGTGCCAGCCGTACAGGGACCTATGGCTACACCTTC.

In nucleotides, the CDR3 is TGTGCCAGCAGCCAACCTCGGGAGAGGATGAACACTGAAGCTTTCTTT. Translation: CASSQPRERMNTEAFF. The chain carries TRBV2 and TRBJ1-1; D ambiguous. Germline CDR1 reads SNHLY; CDR2 reads FYNNEI. Trimming shortened V by 6 bases and J by 0 bases, and 17 bases separated the two germline ends. CDR3 length: 16 residues.

On this clonotype itself: This could be a read error, since a much larger clone is one nucleotide away. This chain uses TRBV27 with TRBJ1-2; D ambiguous. This CDR3 is 13 amino acids long. Germline V CDR1 and CDR2: MNHEY, SMNVEV (reference sequence). The V end was cut by 10 bases, the J end by 12 bases, with 24 bases between. In DNA form, the CDR3 reads TGTGCCACCAAAGGTGGACCGACTCAAAGCCACACCTTC. Its protein product is CATKGGPTQSHTF.

This clonotype showed up many times. This chain joins TRBV27 and TRBJ1-1; 7 bases are shared with TRBD1. The trim removed 5 bases at V and 1 base at J, leaving 16 bases unmatched. Germline CDR1 MNHEY, CDR2 SMNVEV (reference sequence). This CDR3 is 18 amino acids long. The CDR3 here is CASSPTLRQGRTNTEAFF. The CDR3 nucleotides are TGTGCCAGCAGTCCCACACTTCGACAGGGCAGAACGAACACTGAAGCTTTCTTT.

This clonotype was detected only once. The rearrangement uses TRBV12-3 or TRBV12-4 and TRBJ2-7; 13 nucleotides match TRBD2. The CDR3 runs 18 residues. The junction had 11 bases not matched to a gene; V was cut back by 5 bases and J by 1 base. The CDR3 region is CASSHPGLAGEVSYEQYF. The CDR3 DNA sequence: TGTGCCAGCAGTCACCCCGGACTAGCGGGAGAGGTTTCCTACGAGCAGTACTTC.

This clonotype was picked up a small number of times. The chain combines TRBV14 with TRBJ2-1, with D perhaps matching TRBD1 (6 bases). The CDR3 has 15 residues. V dropped 3 bases and J dropped 0 bases, with 9 bases sitting between them. The germline V gene encodes CDR1 SGHDN and CDR2 FVKESK. Written as DNA, the CDR3 is TGTGCCAGCAGCCAGTTCAGGGGCTCCTACAATGAGCAGTTCTTC. Protein sequence: CASSQFRGSYNEQFF.

Notes on this clonotype: Being one base from a much bigger clone, this may be a read error. The V call is TRBV2, the J call TRBJ1-4; possibly TRBD1 for D (6 bases). The CDR3 is 14 residues long. CDR1 is SNHLY, CDR2 FYNNEI, per germline. CDR3 residues: CASKGRGYNEKLLF. The DNA for the CDR3 is TGTGCCAGCAAGGGCAGGGGATATAATGAAAAACTGCTTTTT.

CDR3 coding DNA: TGTGCCAGCAGTTCCCTATCGGACTGGCGGTACGAGCAGTACTTC. It translates to CASSSLSDWRYEQYF. The chain employs TRBV28 and TRBJ2-7; D is possibly TRBD2 (5 bases). The length of the CDR3 is 15 residues. The V gene lost 4 bases and the J gene lost 4 bases, with 17 bases spanning the gap. Looked up from germline, CDR1 is MDHEN and CDR2 is SYDVKM. Complete variable domain (other parts from reference TRBV28 and TRBJ2-7): DVKVTQSSRYLVKRTGEKVFLECVQDMDHENMFWYRQDPGLGLRLIYFSYDVKMKEKGDIPEGYSVSREKKERFSLILESASTNQTSMYLCASSSLSDWRYEQYFGPGTRLTVT.

The CDR3 is CASSDRGSNYGYTF. The CDR3 DNA reads as TGTGCCAGCAGTGACAGGGGAAGCAACTATGGCTACACCTTC. The V gene is TRBV6-1, the J gene TRBJ1-2; TRBD1 might be the D (6 bases). V lost 3 bases to trimming and J lost 2 bases, with 10 bases between them. The germline V gene has CDR1 MNHNS and CDR2 SASEGT. The CDR3 consists of 14 residues.